By its share, the clone carrying this T cell receptor (beta chain) is medium-sized (0.01 to 0.1%). Its antigen is still unknown. Trimming removed 1 base at V and 5 bases at J, with 9 bases between. The CDR3 is 13 residues long. Per the germline V gene, CDR1 is SEHNR and CDR2 is FQNEAQ (reference sequence). This specimen comes from a study of blood T cells in healthy people across ages. Study-wide results and caveats: Older individuals had lower TCR beta diversity per million T cells (the decline was roughly linear). PBMCs were not sorted, which prevented a conclusive comparison of naive versus antigen-experienced cells. CMV status of donors was unknown, possibly confounding expanded clonotype changes. Diversity figures based on one million T cells were deemed too low.

Through a sample-barcoded 5' primer and a J-beta primer mix, a second PCR was run for roughly 7 to 11 cycles. TCRdb independently ran MiXCR on the 5' RACE reads; one entry per CDR3 protein. The data show nearly 800,000 distinct CDR3 sequences, with 56% seen just once and around 24% held by the top ten. The V and J genes are TRBV7-9 and TRBJ2-7; no firm D call. Sample: blood. The clonotype originates from a middle-aged man in good health. CDR3 region: CASSLDLGNEQYF. CDR3 in DNA: TGTGCCAGCAGCTTAGACCTGGGAAACGAGCAGTACTTC.